In this sample, the clone carrying this T cell receptor beta chain turned up a few times. Its antigen remains unidentified. Total RNA extracted from each sample amounted to at least 6 micrograms. These data are taken from a study of blood T cells in healthy people across ages. Germline V CDR1 and CDR2: SGHDN, FVKESK. This CDR3 is 15 amino acids long. Losses at the gene ends were 5 bases for V and 7 bases for J; bases not matched to a gene: 11. General observations from the study: In the absence of known donor CMV status, changes in expanded clonotypes were possibly confounded.

Primers used in a second PCR of about 7 to 12 cycles were a sample-barcoded 5' primer and a J-beta primer mix. TCRdb independently ran MiXCR on the 5' RACE reads; one entry per CDR3 protein. Counted here are 1.5 million to 2 million distinct CDR3 sequences, roughly 30% occurring once; the ten biggest clones make up 7.7%. The TCR sequence derives from a woman aged 25-40 years in good health. The V and J genes are TRBV14 and TRBJ2-1; 7 nucleotides match TRBD1. Sequencing used blood. In DNA, the CDR3 is TGTGCCAGCAGCGGAACAGGGGCGGCGATTAATGAGCAGTTCTTC. Translated, it gives CASSGTGAAINEQFF.